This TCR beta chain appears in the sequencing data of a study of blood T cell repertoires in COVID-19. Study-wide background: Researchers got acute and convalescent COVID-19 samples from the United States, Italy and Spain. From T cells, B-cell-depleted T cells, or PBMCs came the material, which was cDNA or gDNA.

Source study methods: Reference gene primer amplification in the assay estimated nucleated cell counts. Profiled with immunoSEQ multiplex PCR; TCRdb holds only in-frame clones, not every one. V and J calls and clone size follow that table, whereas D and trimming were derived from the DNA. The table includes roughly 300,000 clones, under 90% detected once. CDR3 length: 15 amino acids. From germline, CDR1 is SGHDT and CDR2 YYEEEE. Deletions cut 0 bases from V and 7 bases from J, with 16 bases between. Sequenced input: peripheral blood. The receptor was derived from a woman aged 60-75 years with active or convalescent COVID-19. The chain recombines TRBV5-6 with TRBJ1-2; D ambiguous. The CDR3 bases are TGTGCCAGCAGCTTGGATCCCGCCCCCCCGAGTGGCTACACCTTC. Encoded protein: CASSLDPAPPSGYTF.